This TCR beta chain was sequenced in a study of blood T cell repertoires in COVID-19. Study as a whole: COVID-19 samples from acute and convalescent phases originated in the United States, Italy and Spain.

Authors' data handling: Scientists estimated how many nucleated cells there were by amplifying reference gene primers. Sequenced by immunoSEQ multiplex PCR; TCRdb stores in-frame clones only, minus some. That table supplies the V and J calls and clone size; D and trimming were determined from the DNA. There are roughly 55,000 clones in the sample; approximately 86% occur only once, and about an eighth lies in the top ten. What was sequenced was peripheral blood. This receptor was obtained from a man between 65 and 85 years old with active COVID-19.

The CDR3 region is CASSSKGGNMAPLHF. CDR3 nucleotide sequence: TGCGCCAGCAGCTCGAAGGGGGGGAACATGGCACCCCTCCACTTT. The rearrangement links TRBV5-1 to TRBJ1-6, with D tentatively TRBD1 (6 bases). Trimming pared 3 bases from V and 11 bases from J, leaving 18 bases between. The CDR3 is 15 amino acids. CDR1 SGHRS and CDR2 YFSETQ come from the germline V gene. Supplemented by reference TRBV5-1 and TRBJ1-6, the full variable domain reads KAGVTQTPRYLIKTRGQQVTLSCSPISGHRSVSWYQQTPGQGLQFLFEYFSETQRNKGNFPGRFSGRQFSNSRSEMNVSTLELGDSALYLCASSSKGGNMAPLHFGNGTRLTVT.